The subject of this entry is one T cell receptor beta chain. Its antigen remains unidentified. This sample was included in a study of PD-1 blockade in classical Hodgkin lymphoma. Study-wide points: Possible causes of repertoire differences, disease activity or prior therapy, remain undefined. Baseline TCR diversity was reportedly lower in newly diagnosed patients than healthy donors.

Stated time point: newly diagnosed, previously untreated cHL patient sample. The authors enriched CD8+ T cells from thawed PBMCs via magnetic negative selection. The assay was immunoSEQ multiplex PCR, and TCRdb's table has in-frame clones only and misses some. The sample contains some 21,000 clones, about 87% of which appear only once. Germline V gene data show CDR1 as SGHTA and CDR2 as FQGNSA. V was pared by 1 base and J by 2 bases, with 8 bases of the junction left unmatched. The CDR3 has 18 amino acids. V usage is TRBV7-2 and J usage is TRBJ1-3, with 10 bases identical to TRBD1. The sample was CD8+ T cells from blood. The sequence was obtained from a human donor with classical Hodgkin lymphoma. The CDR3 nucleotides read TGTGCCAGCAGCTTAGGACCGCCGGGACAGGGGCCTGGAAACACCATATATTTT. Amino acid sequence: CASSLGPPGQGPGNTIYF.